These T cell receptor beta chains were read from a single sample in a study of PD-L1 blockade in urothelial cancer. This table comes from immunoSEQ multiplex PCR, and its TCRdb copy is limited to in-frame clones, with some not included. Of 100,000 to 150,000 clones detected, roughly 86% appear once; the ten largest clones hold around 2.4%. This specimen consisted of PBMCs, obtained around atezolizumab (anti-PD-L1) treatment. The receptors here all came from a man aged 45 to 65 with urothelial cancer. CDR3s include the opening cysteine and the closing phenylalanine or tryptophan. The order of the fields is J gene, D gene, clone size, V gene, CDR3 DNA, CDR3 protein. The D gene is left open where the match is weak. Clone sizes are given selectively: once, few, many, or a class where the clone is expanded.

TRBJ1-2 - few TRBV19 TGTGCCAGTAGTGGGGGGGAGCGCTATGGCTACACCTTC CASSGGERYGYTF
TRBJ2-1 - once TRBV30 TGTGCCTGGAGTTCTGATGAGCAGTTCTTC CAWSSDEQFF
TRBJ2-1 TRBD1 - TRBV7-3 TGTGCCAGCAGCGCGTACAGGGGGCGCGATAATGAGCAGTTCTTC CASSAYRGRDNEQFF
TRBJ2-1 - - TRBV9 TGTGCCAGCAGCGTAGGACCGTCGGGACTCTATTACAATGAGCAGTTCTTC CASSVGPSGLYYNEQFF
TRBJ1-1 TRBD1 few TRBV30 TGTGCCTATGACAGGGGGCAGGTAACTGAAGCTTTCTTT CAYDRGQVTEAFF
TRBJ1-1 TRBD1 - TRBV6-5 TGTGCCAGCACCCGGACAGGGCGGAACACTGAAGCTTTCTTT CASTRTGRNTEAFF
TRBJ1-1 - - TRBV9 TGTGCCAGCAACTCGGGGGGCGCAGGGACTGAAGCTTTCTTT CASNSGGAGTEAFF
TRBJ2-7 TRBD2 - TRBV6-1 TGTGCCAGCGACGTTAGCGGGAGGGCGTCCTACGAGCAGTACTTC CASDVSGRASYEQYF
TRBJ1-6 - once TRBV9 TGTGCCAGCAGCGTAGCTGGGGCGAATTCACCCCTCCACTTT CASSVAGANSPLHF
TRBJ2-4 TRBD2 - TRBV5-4 TGTGCCAGCAGCCTCAGGGCGGGCGGGAGAAAAAACATTCAGTACTTC CASSLRAGGRKNIQYF
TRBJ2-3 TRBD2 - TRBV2 TGTGCCAGCAGTGAAACTAGCGGGATGATCACAGATACGCAGTATTTT CASSETSGMITDTQYF
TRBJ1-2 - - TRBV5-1 TGCGCCAGCAGCCAGGACAGCCTTAACTATGGCTACACCTTC CASSQDSLNYGYTF
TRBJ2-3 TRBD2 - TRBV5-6 TGTGCCAGCAGGAGAGCGGGAGAAATGTATTTT CASRRAGEMYF
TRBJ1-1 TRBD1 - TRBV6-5 TGTGCCAGCAGTTACACTTCAGGGGGCGTTGGAGCTTTCTTT CASSYTSGGVGAFF
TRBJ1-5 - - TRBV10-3 TGTGCCATCAGTCCGACAAAGGGGGATCAGCCCCAGCATTTT CAISPTKGDQPQHF
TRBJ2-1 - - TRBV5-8 TGTGCCAGCAGCACTGGCCAGGGGTGGCAGTTCTTC CASSTGQGWQFF
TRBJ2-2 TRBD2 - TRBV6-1 TGTGCCAGCAGTCCTCGGACTAGCGGCACCGGGGAGCTGTTTTTT CASSPRTSGTGELFF
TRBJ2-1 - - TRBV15 TGTGCCACCAGCAGAGATTCCAGGCCTCCCTACAATGAGCAGTTCTTC CATSRDSRPPYNEQFF
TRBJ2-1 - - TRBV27 TGTGCCAGCAGACTCGGGTTCCGCTCCTACAATGAGCAGTTCTTC CASRLGFRSYNEQFF
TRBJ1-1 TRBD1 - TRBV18 TGTGCCAGCTCCACGGGACAGGGAGGCACTGAAGCTTTCTTT CASSTGQGGTEAFF
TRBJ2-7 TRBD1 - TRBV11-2 TGTGCCAGCAGCCCAGACACTAGACAGGGAAGGAACGAGCAGTACTTC CASSPDTRQGRNEQYF
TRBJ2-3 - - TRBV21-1 TGTGCCAGCAGCAGGTCGGGAGCGCGGTGTGGTAACACAGATACGCAGTATTTT CASSRSGARCGNTDTQYF
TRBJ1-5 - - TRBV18 TGTGCCAGCTCCCAGGCCGGAGGGTATAGCAATCAGCCCCAGCATTTT CASSQAGGYSNQPQHF
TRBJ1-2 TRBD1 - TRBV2 TGTGCCAGCAGTCTAGGACAGGGGGCGTATGGCTACACCTTC CASSLGQGAYGYTF
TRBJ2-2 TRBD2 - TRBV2 TGTGCCAGCAGTGCAGGACTAGCGTCCACCGGGGAGCTGTTTTTT CASSAGLASTGELFF
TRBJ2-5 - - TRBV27 TGTGCCAGCAGTCCAACGGGATCAGGGGCAGAGACCCAGTACTTC CASSPTGSGAETQYF
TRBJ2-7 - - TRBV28 TGTGCCAGCAGTTTAAGGCGGGGTGGTTCCTACGAGCAGTACTTC CASSLRRGGSYEQYF
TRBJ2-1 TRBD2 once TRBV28 TGTGCCAGCAGCTCACTACGTCTCGGACTAGCGGGAGGCCTCCACAATGAGCAGTTCTTC CASSSLRLGLAGGLHNEQFF
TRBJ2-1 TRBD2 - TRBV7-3 TGTGCCAGCAGCTTATTACCTAGCGGGAGGGCCAATTACAATGAGCAGTTCTTC CASSLLPSGRANYNEQFF
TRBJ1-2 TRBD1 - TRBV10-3 TGTGCCATCAGCGACAGAAACAGGGGCGCTAACTATGGCTACACCTTC CAISDRNRGANYGYTF
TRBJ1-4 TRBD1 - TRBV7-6 TGTGCCAGCAGCTTAGGAGGGACAGGGAGTGAAAAACTGTTTTTT CASSLGGTGSEKLFF
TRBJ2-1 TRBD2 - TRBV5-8 TGTGCCAGCAGCGCCATAGCGGGAGCTCGAAATGAGCAGTTCTTC CASSAIAGARNEQFF
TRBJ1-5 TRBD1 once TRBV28 TGTGCCAGCGGGTGGGGACAGGGTTACAATCAGCCCCAGCATTTT CASGWGQGYNQPQHF
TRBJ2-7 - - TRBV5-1 TGCGCCAGCAGCTTGTCGGTCGCTGCCTACGAGCAGTACTTC CASSLSVAAYEQYF
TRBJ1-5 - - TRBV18 TGTGCCAGCTCAATGGAGACAGCGAGCAATCAGCCCCAGCATTTT CASSMETASNQPQHF
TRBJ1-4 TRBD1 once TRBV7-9 TGTGCCAGCAGTTCCGCAGGGGGTGGTGAAAAACTGTTTTTT CASSSAGGGEKLFF
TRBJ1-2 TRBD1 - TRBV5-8 TGTGCCAGCAGCCCACGCACAGGGGGCGAAATCTATGGCTACACCTTC CASSPRTGGEIYGYTF
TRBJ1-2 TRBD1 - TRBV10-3 TGTGCCATCACCGCGGACAGGGGGAGAGGCTACACCTTC CAITADRGRGYTF
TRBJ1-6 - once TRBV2 TGTGCCAGCAGGTTAGAGGGATCTCTCAATTCACCCCTCCACTTT CASRLEGSLNSPLHF
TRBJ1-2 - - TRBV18 TGTGCCAGCTCACCAACAGAAACGAACTATGGCTACACCTTC CASSPTETNYGYTF
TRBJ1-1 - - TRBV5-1 TGCGCCAGCAGCTTGGACAGGAACACTGAAGCTTTCTTT CASSLDRNTEAFF
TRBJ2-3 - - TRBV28 TGTGCCAGCAGTTCGCGGAGGGAAGGAGCAGATACGCAGTATTTT CASSSRREGADTQYF
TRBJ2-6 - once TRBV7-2 TGTGCCAGCAGCTTAGACCCAGGGGCTGGGGCCAACGTCCTGACTTTC CASSLDPGAGANVLTF
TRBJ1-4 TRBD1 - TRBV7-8 TGTGCCAGCAGCCATCGGACAGGGGTAAATGAAAAACTGTTTTTT CASSHRTGVNEKLFF
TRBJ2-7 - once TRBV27 TGTGCCAGCAGTCCTATGGGGCATTACTACGAGCAGTACTTC CASSPMGHYYEQYF
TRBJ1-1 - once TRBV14 TGTGCCAGCAGCGAATTACAATCGAACACTGAAGCTTTCTTT CASSELQSNTEAFF
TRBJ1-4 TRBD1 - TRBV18 TGTGCCAGCTCGTCCCGGGACAGGGTTGAAAAACTGTTTTTT CASSSRDRVEKLFF
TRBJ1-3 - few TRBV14 TGTGCCAGCAGTCAAGAGATGGCGGCGCTTACAGGTGGAAACACCATATATTTT CASSQEMAALTGGNTIYF
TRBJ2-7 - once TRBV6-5 TGTGCCAGCACTACTCAAGGACACCCATCCTACGAGCAGTACTTC CASTTQGHPSYEQYF
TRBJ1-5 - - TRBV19 TGTGCCAGTAGTATCCAGTCAGGGAAGGGTCAGCCCCAGCATTTT CASSIQSGKGQPQHF
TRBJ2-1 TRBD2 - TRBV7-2 TGTGCCAGCAGCTTAGGGTCGGTAGCGGGAGGGGGAAATGAGCAGTTCTTC CASSLGSVAGGGNEQFF
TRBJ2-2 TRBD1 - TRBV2 TGTGCCAGCAGGTCGGGACAGGGAAACACCGGGGAGCTGTTTTTT CASRSGQGNTGELFF
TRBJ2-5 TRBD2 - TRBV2 TGTGCCAGCAGCACAACCCCCGGGACTAGCGGGGCACAAGAGACCCAGTACTTC CASSTTPGTSGAQETQYF